This T cell receptor (beta chain) derives from a study of molecular identifiers for immune sequencing clone quantification. This CDR3 contains 18 residues. Germline CDR1 reads SEHNR; CDR2 reads FQNEAQ (reference sequence). With 7 bases removed from V and 4 bases from J, the gap between germline ends came to 28 bases. General observations from the study: Sizes of highly expanded clones could be underestimated through identical TCRs sharing a barcode.

One entry per CDR3 protein results from TCRdb running MiXCR on the PCR reads. This table holds more than 250,000 distinct CDR3 sequences, 20% to 25% found once. This clonotype was detected only a few times. Its antigen is still unknown. What was sequenced was naive CD8+ T cells from blood, with Jurkat cell RNA spiked in. Subset in this sample: FACS-sorted CD8+CD4-CCR7+CD45RA+ naive T cells. The chain has TRBV7-9 and TRBJ1-2; D perhaps matches TRBD1 (5 bases). The TCR sequence derives from a human donor in good health. Some libraries in this study had Jurkat cell RNA spiked in. CDR3 DNA sequence: TGTGCCAGCACTCATAGCGATCCCACCTTGAGACAGCTCTATGGCTACACCTTC. This translates into CASTHSDPTLRQLYGYTF.